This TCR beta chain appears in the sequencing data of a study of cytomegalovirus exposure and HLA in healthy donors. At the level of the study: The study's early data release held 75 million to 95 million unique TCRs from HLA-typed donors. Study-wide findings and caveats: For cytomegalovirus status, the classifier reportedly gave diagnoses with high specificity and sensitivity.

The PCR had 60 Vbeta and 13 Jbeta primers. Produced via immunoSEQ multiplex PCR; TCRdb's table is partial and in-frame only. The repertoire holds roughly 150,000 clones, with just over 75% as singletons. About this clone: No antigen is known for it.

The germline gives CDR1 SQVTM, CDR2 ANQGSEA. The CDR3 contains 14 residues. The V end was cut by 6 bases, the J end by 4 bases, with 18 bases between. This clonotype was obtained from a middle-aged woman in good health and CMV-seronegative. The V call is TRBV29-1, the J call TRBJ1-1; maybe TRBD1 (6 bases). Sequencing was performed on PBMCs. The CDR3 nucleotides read TGCAGCGTGCTGCAACTCGACAGGTCCACTGAAGCTTTCTTT. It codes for CSVLQLDRSTEAFF.